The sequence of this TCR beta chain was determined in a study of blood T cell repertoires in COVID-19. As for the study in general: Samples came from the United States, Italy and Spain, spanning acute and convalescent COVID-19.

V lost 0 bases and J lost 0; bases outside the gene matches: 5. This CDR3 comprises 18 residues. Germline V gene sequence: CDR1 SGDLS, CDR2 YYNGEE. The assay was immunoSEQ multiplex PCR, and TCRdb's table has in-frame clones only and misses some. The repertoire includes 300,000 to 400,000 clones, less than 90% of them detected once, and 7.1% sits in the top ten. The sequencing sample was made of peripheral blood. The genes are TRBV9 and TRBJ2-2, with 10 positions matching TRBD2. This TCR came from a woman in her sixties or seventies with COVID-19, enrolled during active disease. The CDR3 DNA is TGTGCCAGCAGCGTAGCCCGCAGCGGGGGGGCGAACACCGGGGAGCTGTTTTTT. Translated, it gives CASSVARSGGANTGELFF.